This T cell receptor (beta chain) comes out of a study of blood T cells in healthy people across ages (dated by TCRdb to the mid-2010s). Regarding the research as a whole: In model experiments, template switching captured about one uniquely barcoded TCR beta cDNA molecule for every two T cells. The donors were divided into four age groups: young (average approximately 16 years), middle-aged (approximately 39), aged (approximately 62) and long-lived (roughly 82). To track age-related changes in TCR beta repertoire diversity, the study relied on deep sequencing normalized with unique cDNA molecular identifiers. Using the same blood draw, the study looked at two additional independent replicas of 1 million unique cDNA reads for two donors, one aged 18 to 30 and the other aged 80 or older. Donors of different ages were randomly distributed across sequencing lanes to avoid experimental bias.

This clonotype was counted many times. It has no known antigen specificity. No clone much larger than this one lies a single base away; base qualities are absent. What the work shows at the level of the full study, not this receptor alone: Observed TCR beta diversity correlated strongly with the percentage of naive T cells measured by flow cytometry. Total diversity estimates from one million sequenced T cells were considered lower bounds and underestimates. Because donor CMV infection status was unknown, age-related changes in expanded clonotypes were potentially confounded. Compared with the aged group, the long-lived group had more naive CD4+ T cells, fewer expanded clones and increased TCR diversity, suggesting age selection. Observed TCR beta diversity per million T cells fell roughly linearly with age, and a significant reduction was already apparent by age roughly 41. Bulk unsorted PBMC profiling prevented conclusive comparison of naive and antigen-experienced compartments.

The CDR3 runs 18 amino acids, cysteine and phenylalanine included. CDR3 DNA only is kept here, 54 bases in frame from base 1. The V and J ends are trimmed by 1 base and 0 bases, leaving 17 bases between them. The germline V gene provides CDR1 SGHTA and CDR2 FQGNSA. Systemically healthy Caucasian individuals from Russia, 39 in total and aged roughly 6 to 90 years, were included as donors. Each donor gave roughly 9.5 milliliters of peripheral blood, collected into EDTA-treated Vacutainer tubes. Ficoll-Paque density-gradient centrifugation was used to isolate PBMCs, with at least 7 million obtained per sample. Total RNA was extracted from PBMCs with Trizol reagent, with at least 6 micrograms obtained per sample. The percentages of naive CD45RAhigh/CD27high T cells were determined by flow cytometry on a PBMC aliquot from every donor. Libraries were made using 5' RACE. Sequencing relied on an Illumina HiSeq 2500. A second roughly 7 to 11 cycle PCR used a sample-barcoded 5' primer and a J-beta primer mix. A unique molecular identifier was introduced onto each TCR beta cDNA molecule by a template-switch 5' adaptor carrying 12 random nucleotides. Each sample yielded at least 3 million CDR3-containing paired-end reads. All of the RNA was converted into first-strand cDNA using the Mint cDNA synthesis kit, with a TRBC-specific oligonucleotide serving as the primer. Following uracil-DNA glycosylase treatment, a first 18-cycle PCR with universal primers M1SS and BC2_uni_R was performed on all cDNA. The original methods were these. Each sample was normalized by randomly selecting 1 million high-quality reads, each carrying a distinct molecular identifier. Instead of being binned into consensus sequences, reads with shared molecular identifiers were discarded. MiTCR, run with a Q25 quality threshold and the strictest error-elimination algorithm, handled CDR3 identification, clonotype clustering and error correction. A nonparametric unseen species model with Euler transformation was used to estimate a lower bound on total TCR beta diversity. TCRdb reran the public reads through fastp at Q25 and MiXCR, keeping productive beta chains. All rows with the same CDR3 protein become a single entry with the most common DNA and genes. The V and J calls follow TCRdb's processing rather than the paper's. Recorded for this sample are fewer than 700,000 distinct CDR3 sequences; roughly two fifths of them occurred a single time. Jointly, the top ten make up about 30% of the sample.

The sample was blood. The clonotype was recovered from a man older than 75 in good health. The rearrangement combines TRBV7-2 with TRBJ2-3; the D gene identity is not certain. Here is the DNA: TGTGCCAGCAGCTTAGGGTTCAGGCTTTTAACTAGCACAGATACGCAGTATTTT. Protein translation: CASSLGFRLLTSTDTQYF.